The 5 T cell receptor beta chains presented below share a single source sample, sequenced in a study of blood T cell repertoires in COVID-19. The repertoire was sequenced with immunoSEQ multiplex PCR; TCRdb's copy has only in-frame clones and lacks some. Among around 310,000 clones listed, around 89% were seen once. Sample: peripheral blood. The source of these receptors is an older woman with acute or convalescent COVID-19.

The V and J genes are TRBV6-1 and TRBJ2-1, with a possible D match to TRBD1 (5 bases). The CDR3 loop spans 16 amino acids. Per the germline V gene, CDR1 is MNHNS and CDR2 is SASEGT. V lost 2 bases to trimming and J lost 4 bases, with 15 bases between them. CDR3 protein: CASSETPIDRYNEQFF. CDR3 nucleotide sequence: TGTGCCAGCAGTGAAACCCCAATCGACAGATACAATGAGCAGTTCTTC.

CDR3 sequence: CASSPTQAPGELFF. In DNA form, the CDR3 reads TGCGCCAGCAGCCCTACACAGGCCCCCGGGGAGCTGTTTTTT. The chain carries TRBV5-1 and TRBJ2-2; TRBD1 might be the D (5 bases). Trimming stripped 4 bases from V and 6 bases from J, with 13 bases between. Germline loops: CDR1 SGHRS, CDR2 YFSETQ. The CDR3 runs 14 residues.

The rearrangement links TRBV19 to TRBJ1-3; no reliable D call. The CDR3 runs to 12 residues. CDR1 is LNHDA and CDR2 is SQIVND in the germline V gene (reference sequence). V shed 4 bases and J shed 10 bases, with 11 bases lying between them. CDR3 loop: CASSNLGGTIYF. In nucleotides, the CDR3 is TGTGCCAGTAGTAACCTTGGAGGAACCATATATTTT.

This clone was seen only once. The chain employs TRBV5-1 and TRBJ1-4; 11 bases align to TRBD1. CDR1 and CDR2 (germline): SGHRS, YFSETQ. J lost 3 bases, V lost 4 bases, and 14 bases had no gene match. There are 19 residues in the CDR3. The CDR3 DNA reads TGCGCCAGCAGCCCGGGCCGGACAGGGGGCACGGGGGCTAATGAAAAACTGTTTTTT. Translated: CASSPGRTGGTGANEKLFF.

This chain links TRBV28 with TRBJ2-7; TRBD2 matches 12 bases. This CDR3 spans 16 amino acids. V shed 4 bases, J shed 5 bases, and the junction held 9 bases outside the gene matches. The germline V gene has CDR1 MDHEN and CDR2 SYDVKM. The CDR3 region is CASSSRGLAGPHEQYF. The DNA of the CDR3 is TGTGCCAGCAGTTCAAGAGGACTAGCGGGACCCCACGAGCAGTACTTC.